This TCR beta chain was sequenced in a study of regulatory T cells in long-lasting Graves disease. Points from the study as a whole: Public clonotype sharing was higher in persistent than newly diagnosed patients.

A word on this clonotype: Antigen unknown.

This CDR3 has 14 residues. Trimming shortened V by 4 bases and J by 7 bases, and 16 bases separated the two germline ends. Per germline, CDR1 MGHRA and CDR2 YSYEKL. According to the study, TCR beta libraries were built with iRepertoire HTBI primers and CDR3-region Arm-PCR. MiXCR was run by TCRdb on the multiplex PCR reads, yielding one entry per CDR3 protein. The table lists roughly 450,000 distinct CDR3 sequences, approximately 22% of them singletons. Time point denoted: persistent/refractory GD, antithyroid drugs over 5 years with positive TRAb. PBMC RNA served as the TCR library source. The material was peripheral blood mononuclear cells (PBMCs), obtained when the disease was refractory, from a patient treated with antithyroid drugs. This chain joins TRBV4-1 and TRBJ1-2; D is unclear. The sequence derives from a female donor with Graves disease. The CDR3: CASSRNTVVAGYTF. The CDR3 coding sequence is TGCGCCAGCAGCCGAAACACAGTGGTTGCTGGCTACACCTTC.